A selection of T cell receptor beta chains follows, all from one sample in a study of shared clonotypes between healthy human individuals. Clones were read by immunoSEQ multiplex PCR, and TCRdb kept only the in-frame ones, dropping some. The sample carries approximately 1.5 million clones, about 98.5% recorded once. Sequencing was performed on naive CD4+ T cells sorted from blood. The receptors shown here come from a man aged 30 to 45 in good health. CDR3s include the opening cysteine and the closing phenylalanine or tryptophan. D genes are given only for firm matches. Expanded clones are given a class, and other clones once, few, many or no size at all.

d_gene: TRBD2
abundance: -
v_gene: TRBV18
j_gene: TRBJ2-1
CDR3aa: CASSPASGRAGYNEQFF
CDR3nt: TGTGCCAGCTCACCGGCTAGCGGGAGGGCAGGATACAATGAGCAGTTCTTC

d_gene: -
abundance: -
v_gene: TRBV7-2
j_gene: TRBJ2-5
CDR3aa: CASSLQVTQYF
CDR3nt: TGTGCCAGCAGCCTACAGGTGACCCAGTACTTC

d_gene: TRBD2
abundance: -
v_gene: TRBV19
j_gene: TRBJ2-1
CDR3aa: CASSMGLAGDYNEQFF
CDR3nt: TGTGCCAGTAGTATGGGACTAGCGGGAGACTACAATGAGCAGTTCTTC

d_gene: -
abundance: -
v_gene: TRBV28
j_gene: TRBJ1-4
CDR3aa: CASSLSREEKLFF
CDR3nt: TGTGCCAGCAGTTTATCTAGGGAAGAAAAACTGTTTTTT

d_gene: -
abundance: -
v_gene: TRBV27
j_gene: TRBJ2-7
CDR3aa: CASNHMSGAPYEQYF
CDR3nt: TGTGCCAGCAATCATATGAGCGGAGCTCCCTACGAGCAGTACTTC

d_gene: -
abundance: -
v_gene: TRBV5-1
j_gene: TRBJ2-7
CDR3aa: CASSPYLMVDGTYEQYF
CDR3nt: TGCGCCAGCAGCCCATACTTGATGGTGGACGGAACCTACGAGCAGTACTTC

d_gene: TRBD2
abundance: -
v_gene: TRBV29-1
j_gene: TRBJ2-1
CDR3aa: CSEGTSVTNEQFF
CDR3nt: TGCAGCGAGGGGACTAGTGTCACCAATGAGCAGTTCTTC

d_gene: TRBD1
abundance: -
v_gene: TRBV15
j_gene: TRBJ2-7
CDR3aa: CATSRGQFYEQYF
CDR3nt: TGTGCCACCAGCAGGGGACAGTTCTACGAGCAGTACTTC

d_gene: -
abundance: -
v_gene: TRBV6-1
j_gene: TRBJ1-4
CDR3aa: CASSDRPATNEKLFF
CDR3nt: TGTGCCAGCAGTGACAGGCCTGCAACTAATGAAAAACTGTTTTTT

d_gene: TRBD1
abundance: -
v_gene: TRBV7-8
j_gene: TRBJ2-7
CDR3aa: CASSSATGGSYEQYF
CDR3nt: TGTGCCAGCAGCTCCGCGACAGGGGGATCCTACGAGCAGTACTTC

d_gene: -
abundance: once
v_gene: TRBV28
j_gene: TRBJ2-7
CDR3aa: CASGTATYEQYF
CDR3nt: TGTGCCAGCGGGACTGCCACCTACGAGCAGTACTTC

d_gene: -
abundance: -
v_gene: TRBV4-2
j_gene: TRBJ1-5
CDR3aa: CASSQEKGSGNQPQHF
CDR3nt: TGTGCCAGCAGCCAGGAGAAGGGGTCGGGCAATCAGCCCCAGCATTTT

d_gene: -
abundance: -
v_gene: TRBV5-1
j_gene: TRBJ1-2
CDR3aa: CASSQEQGSDGYTF
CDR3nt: TGCGCCAGCAGTCAAGAACAGGGTTCGGATGGCTACACCTTC

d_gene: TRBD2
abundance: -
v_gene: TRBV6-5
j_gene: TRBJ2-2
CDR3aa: CASSSRTSFPGELFF
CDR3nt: TGTGCCAGCAGTTCCCGGACTAGCTTCCCCGGGGAGCTGTTTTTT